This T cell receptor (beta chain) was found in a study of T cells in Graves' hyperthyroidism and ophthalmopathy. Study-level findings and limits: Ophthalmopathy was predicted by the model a median of roughly 6.6 months ahead of onset. A model of 13 V-J pairs discriminated ophthalmopathy from stable hyperthyroidism.

On this clonotype: Its cognate antigen is unknown.

TCR beta CDR3 sequences were amplified from RNA transcripts. HTBI primers were the set used in a first-round RT-PCR of the TCR CDR3. TCRdb re-called the multiplex PCR reads with MiXCR, one entry per CDR3 protein. The repertoire holds 500,000 to 600,000 distinct CDR3 sequences, with approximately 48% as singletons. Sequencing was performed on peripheral blood or thyroid tissue (not recorded which). The source is an adult woman with Graves' disease, either hyperthyroidism or ophthalmopathy (not recorded which).

CDR3 sequence: CASTTGRDGSGANVLTF. The CDR3 nucleotides read TGTGCCAGCACCACCGGTCGAGACGGCTCTGGGGCCAACGTCCTGACTTTC. The V and J genes are TRBV12-3 or TRBV12-4 and TRBJ2-6; no definite D call. V gave up 7 bases and J gave up 0 bases, with 16 bases separating them. The CDR3 has 17 residues.